What follows describes a single T cell receptor (beta chain). No cognate antigen has been identified for it. Base qualities are missing; no much larger clone stands one base away. This entry belongs to a study of vaccination and CD4 T cells after COVID-19 (dated by TCRdb to the early 2020s). With respect to the entire study: In the convalescent cohort there were six males and four females, among whom were two Hispanic individuals, seven Caucasians, two Asians and one multiracial person. As controls, cultures received a CEFX viral epitope pool (the positive control), an HIV-1 Nef peptide pool (the negative control), or no peptide at all. Each participant got two doses of either the Pfizer-BioNTech BNT162b2 vaccine (n=8) or the Moderna mRNA-1273 vaccine (n=2). Post-COVID blood samples from convalescent patients were collected a median of approximately 100 days after diagnosis, with a range of about 35 to 161 days. In around 10 COVID-19 convalescent patients and a handful of infection-naive healthy vaccine recipients, researchers compared the spike-specific CD4+ TCR repertoire from before mRNA vaccination with the repertoire from after. Overlapping spike peptide pools from SARS-CoV-2 and from the common cold coronaviruses HCoV-NL63, HCoV-OC43 and HCoV-229E were used as culture stimuli. Post-vaccine blood samples were collected a median of approximately eleven weeks after the second vaccine dose, ranging from about 13 to 250 days.

Explained via the paper, the treatment or condition label denotes: roughly nine-day PBMC culture with coronavirus spike peptide pools or control peptides (ViraFEST assay). The study used the ViraFEST assay, which expanded antigen-specific T cells with peptide pools and then identified expanded clonotypes by TCR sequencing. Healthy vaccine recipients had no prior SARS-CoV-2 infection, confirmed by negative nucleocapsid antibody tests before and after vaccination. Over 1.5 million PBMCs per well were cultured in IMDM with approximately 5% human AB serum and roughly 9.3 IU/ml IL-2, plus 10 ug/ml peptide pools. On days 3 and 7, half of the culture medium was replaced with fresh IL-2-containing medium. After approximately 11 days of culture, CD4+ T cells were isolated by negative selection with the EasySep CD4+ T cell isolation kit. Ficoll-Paque Plus gradient centrifugation was used to isolate PBMCs from whole blood, and the isolated PBMCs were then either used fresh or cryopreserved at -140C. Culture conditions were generally each tested in triplicate wells.

Points the paper makes about the study in general: Among convalescent patients, a median approximately 88% of the SARS-CoV-2-reactive clones seen after vaccination appeared only after vaccination, which suggests priming specific to the vaccine. Only a relatively small number of convalescent patients were included in the study, and early timepoints following natural infection were not analyzed. Although the median number of SARS-CoV-2-reactive clonotypes went up from roughly 22 after infection to approximately 40 after vaccination, the increase was not significant. Of the vaccine-specific clones in convalescent patients, 304 of 307, or nearly all, reacted only to SARS-CoV-2 spike and did not cross-react with common cold coronaviruses.

Per the germline V gene, MNHEY is the CDR1 and SVGAGI is the CDR2. The CDR3 has 15 amino acids, counting the end cysteine and phenylalanine. CDR3 DNA only is kept here, 45 bases in frame from base 1. At the junction V is shortened by 4 bases and J by 2 bases, with 15 bases in between. The protocol used for the library was PCR. DNA from cultured CD4+ T cells underwent TCR sequencing with the Oncomine TCR Beta short-read assay at the Johns Hopkins FTIC core. Genomic DNA was extracted from the cultured CD4+ T cells with the QIAamp micro DNA kit. Oncomine TCR Beta libraries made from cultured CD4+ T cells were pooled using unique dual indexes and sequenced on an Illumina iSeq 100. The study's own analysis went as follows. Non-productive sequences were filtered out, and CDR3s that did not start with C, did not end with F or W, or were shorter than 7 amino acids were discarded. Antigen-specific clonotypes were identified with the MANAFEST web application by comparing peptide-stimulated wells with reference and other culture wells. To be called positive, a clone needed an FDR below 0.05, an odds ratio above 5, and a productive frequency above 0.1% in at least two of three replicate wells. A clonotype counted as cross-reactive if it showed significant expansion both in the SARS-CoV-2 spike wells and in at least one common cold coronavirus spike condition. Similarity between CDR3 sequences was evaluated in R version 3.6.1 using Levenshtein distances (stringdist) and unrooted phylogenetic trees (ape). TCRdb redid the processing of the public reads, applying fastp at Q25 and MiXCR, and retained in-frame beta chains. Rows matching on CDR3 protein sequence are summarized as one entry with the most common DNA and genes. These V and J calls are TCRdb output, not the study's own analysis. The sample data list about 23,000 distinct CDR3 sequences, and approximately 44% of these were observed just once. 15% to 20% of the sample is held by the ten biggest clonotypes.

The source material was CD4+ T cells from blood, cultured in vitro, sampled before SARS-CoV-2 vaccination. The source is a human donor who received a COVID-19 vaccine. The chain is assembled from TRBV6-5 and TRBJ2-7; the D element could tentatively be TRBD1 or TRBD2, as 5 bases agree for each. The sequence in DNA is TGTGCCAGCAGTTCGGGACCTCCGAGGACCTACGAGCAGTACTTC. This is translated as CASSSGPPRTYEQYF.